Included here is one TCR beta chain sequence, with context. The source of the sample is a study of CD8 T cells in Susac syndrome. CDR3 length equals 14 residues. Germline V gene data show CDR1 as MNHEY and CDR2 as SMNVEV (reference sequence). Between the trimmed V and J ends, which lost 8 bases and 4 bases, there was a span of 15 bases. After extraction with the RNeasy kit, roughly 0.45 to 1 ug of the RNA was reverse transcribed using random hexamers. A multiplex approach, immunoSEQ multiplex PCR, amplified TCR beta CDR3 across 54 Vbeta and 13 Jbeta. TCRdb recomputed calls from the immunoSEQ multiplex PCR reads with MiXCR, one row per CDR3 protein. The data hold 230,000 or so distinct CDR3 sequences, with about 96% observed a single time. In the multiple sclerosis control group, patients were treatment-naive and had stable or active relapsing-remitting disease.

The specimen was CD4+ T cells from PBMCs. The TCR originated in a human donor with multiple sclerosis. This chain connects TRBV27 to TRBJ1-3; weak D call: TRBD1 (5 bases). In nucleotides, the CDR3 is TGTGCCAGCCGTCCGTCAGGGCGAGGAAACACCATATATTTT. Translation: CASRPSGRGNTIYF.